This entry is about one T cell receptor (beta chain). Regarding time point: blood 4 weeks post-SBRT, at nephrectomy. Treatment described: 15 Gy SBRT to primary tumor, nephrectomy 4 weeks later. The tumor was a clear cell renal cell carcinoma. Repertoires were generated with immunoSEQ multiplex PCR, while TCRdb's copy carries only in-frame clones and drops some. The sample holds 75,000 to 95,000 clones, 85% seen once. The sample originates from a study of radiation and T cells in renal cell carcinoma. The CDR3 length is 17 residues. The V gene's germline CDR1 is LNHDA and CDR2 SQIVND (reference sequence). Trimming shortened V by 7 bases and J by 4 bases, and 25 bases separated the two germline ends.

J is TRBJ1-1 and V is TRBV19, with D possibly matching TRBD1 (6 bases). The sequences come from blood, collected from a patient whose treatment included radiotherapy and nephrectomy. This receptor was obtained from a man aged 50 or older with renal cell carcinoma. The DNA for the CDR3 is TGTGCCAGTAATACCTTCGGGGCAGGGGAAAAGGGCACTGAAGCTTTCTTT. This codes for CASNTFGAGEKGTEAFF.